A selection of T cell receptor beta chains follows, all from one sample in a study of T cell repertoires in cytomegalovirus infection. Using its own MiXCR run on the reads, TCRdb lists one record per CDR3 protein. This sample has about 920,000 distinct CDR3 sequences, with around 32% found just once. Antigens of these TCRs are unknown. The specimen was cultured CD8+ T cells from PBMCs, collected from culture after CMV antigen stimulation. The receptors come from a human donor in good health (CMV status not recorded). Some clones in this sample may be carry-over from other donors' samples. The CDR3 runs from the conserved cysteine through the conserved F or W. The order of the fields is CDR3 protein, CDR3 DNA, D gene, V gene, J gene, clone size. A D gene is named only where the DNA matches it firmly. Clone size is not always given. Where it is, it says once, few, many or a class for expanded clones.

CASSFWHGTLNTEAFF	TGTGCCAGCAGCTTTTGGCACGGGACACTGAACACTGAAGCTTTCTTT	NA	TRBV11-2	TRBJ1-1	NA
CSRDFPPDTQYF	TGCAGTCGGGACTTCCCTCCAGATACGCAGTATTTT	NA	TRBV20-1	TRBJ2-3	NA
CASSPRDRENQPQHF	TGTGCCAGCAGTCCCAGGGACAGGGAAAATCAGCCCCAGCATTTT	TRBD1	TRBV12-3/TRBV12-4	TRBJ1-5	many
CASSENQIPSADTQYF	TGTGCCAGCAGTGAAAATCAGATCCCTAGCGCAGATACGCAGTATTTT	NA	TRBV6-1	TRBJ2-3	NA
CASSLRDGVNEQFF	TGTGCCAGCAGTTTACGGGACGGGGTGAATGAGCAGTTCTTC	NA	TRBV28	TRBJ2-1	NA
CASSPRQGKAKNIQYF	TGTGCCAGCAGTCCCAGACAGGGGAAGGCCAAAAACATTCAGTACTTC	TRBD1	TRBV6-1	TRBJ2-4	NA
CSVVFWASGGADGYNEQFF	TGCAGCGTGGTGTTCTGGGCTAGCGGGGGGGCAGATGGCTACAATGAGCAGTTCTTC	TRBD2	TRBV29-1	TRBJ2-1	few
CASSEVGDYNSPLHF	TGTGCCAGCAGTGAAGTCGGTGACTATAATTCACCCCTCCACTTT	NA	TRBV6-1	TRBJ1-6	NA
CASSHPPEGSYNEQFF	TGCGCCAGCAGCCACCCCCCCGAGGGCTCCTACAATGAGCAGTTCTTC	NA	TRBV4-3	TRBJ2-1	NA
CASSTPGTHEKLFF	TGTGCCAGCAGTACTCCCGGGACACATGAAAAACTGTTTTTT	NA	TRBV27	TRBJ1-4	NA
CASSWTGPINNNEQFF	TGTGCCAGCAGCTGGACTGGACCAATAAATAACAATGAGCAGTTCTTC	NA	TRBV5-6	TRBJ2-1	NA
CASSLGRLAGAQETQYF	TGTGCCAGCAGCTTAGGGCGGTTAGCGGGGGCTCAAGAGACCCAGTACTTC	TRBD2	TRBV7-8	TRBJ2-5	NA
CASSFGTGRGQQYF	TGTGCCAGCAGCTTCGGGACAGGGAGAGGGCAGCAGTACTTC	TRBD1	TRBV5-6	TRBJ2-7	NA
CASSLPGTGHTEAFF	TGTGCCAGCAGCCTCCCCGGGACAGGTCACACTGAAGCTTTCTTT	TRBD1	TRBV27	TRBJ1-1	NA
CAIRNSVYNSPLHF	TGTGCCATCAGGAACAGCGTCTATAATTCACCCCTCCACTTT	NA	TRBV10-3	TRBJ1-6	few
CASSLEPGTSGTEAFF	TGTGCCAGCAGCTTGGAGCCCGGGACCTCGGGGACTGAAGCTTTCTTT	NA	TRBV5-5	TRBJ1-1	NA
CAISETTGGGYGYTF	TGTGCCATCAGTGAAACGACAGGGGGAGGGTATGGCTACACCTTC	TRBD1	TRBV10-3	TRBJ1-2	few
CASSHDGNTGELFF	TGTGCCAGCAGCCACGATGGGAACACCGGGGAGCTGTTTTTT	NA	TRBV14	TRBJ2-2	NA
CASSNSRGLYEQYF	TGTGCCAGCAGTAACAGTAGGGGGCTCTACGAGCAGTACTTC	TRBD1	TRBV6-5	TRBJ2-7	NA
CASSSGTGVQPQHF	TGTGCCAGCAGTAGCGGGACAGGGGTTCAGCCCCAGCATTTT	TRBD1	TRBV28	TRBJ1-5	many
CASSPGGRGYNEQFF	TGTGCCAGCAGCCCGGGGGGGAGGGGCTACAATGAGCAGTTCTTC	TRBD2	TRBV14	TRBJ2-1	NA
CASSDSNYREQYF	TGTGCCAGCAGTGACAGTAACTATCGCGAGCAGTACTTC	NA	TRBV6-1	TRBJ2-7	NA
CASSETLQGANYGYTF	TGTGCCAGCAGTGAAACGCTACAGGGAGCTAACTATGGCTACACCTTC	NA	TRBV2	TRBJ1-2	NA
CASSLNDRGEWEQYF	TGTGCTAGCAGCTTAAATGACAGGGGCGAGTGGGAGCAGTACTTC	TRBD1	TRBV7-7	TRBJ2-7	many
CASSAEVRVETQYF	TGTGCCAGTAGTGCCGAGGTCAGGGTTGAGACCCAGTACTTC	NA	TRBV19	TRBJ2-5	NA
CAGSLPTRYYGYTF	TGTGCCGGTAGTTTGCCAACTCGATACTATGGCTACACCTTC	NA	TRBV19	TRBJ1-2	NA
CASNYRGIMSGANVLTF	TGTGCCAGTAACTACAGGGGTATCATGTCTGGGGCCAACGTCCTGACTTTC	TRBD1	TRBV19	TRBJ2-6	NA
CASKEVLDRTSYGYTF	TGTGCCAGCAAAGAGGTACTCGACAGGACAAGCTATGGCTACACCTTC	NA	TRBV6-2/TRBV6-3	TRBJ1-2	NA
CAIKDRYEQFF	TGTGCCATCAAAGACAGGTATGAGCAGTTCTTC	NA	TRBV10-3	TRBJ2-1	NA
CASSSEVEQYF	TGCGCCAGCAGCTCCGAGGTCGAGCAGTACTTC	NA	TRBV5-1	TRBJ2-7	NA
CASSTRQEREETQYF	TGTGCCAGCAGTACGCGACAGGAAAGGGAGGAGACCCAGTACTTC	NA	TRBV12-3/TRBV12-4	TRBJ2-5	NA
CASSQDRFSGGNIQYF	TGTGCCAGCAGCCAAGATCGGTTTAGCGGGGGAAACATTCAGTACTTC	TRBD2	TRBV4-2	TRBJ2-4	NA